The 17 T cell receptor beta chains reported below all come from one sample, sequenced in a study of identical twins listed by TCRdb under 2016. Library prep was done by 5' RACE. TCRdb records Illumina HiSeq 2000 as the sequencer. The public reads were reanalyzed by TCRdb: fastp trimming at Q25, MiXCR alignment, in-frame beta chains only. Each CDR3 protein gets just one entry, which takes the most common genes and DNA from the rows behind it. The sample yields some 440,000 distinct CDR3 sequences; roughly 26% were counted once. About 2.7% of the sample rests with the top ten. These same data were also listed under a study on T cells expressing NK-cell markers.

Sample: CD4+ T cells sorted from blood. Source of these receptors: a woman under 30 in good health.

This sequence joins TRBV27 and TRBJ1-1; D unresolved. Germline lookup yields CDR1 MNHEY and CDR2 SMNVEV (reference sequence). The V gene lost 4 bases and the J gene lost 11 bases, with 5 bases spanning the gap. This CDR3 has 9 residues. CDR3 sequence (DNA): TGTGCCAGCAGTTCCGGGGCTTTCTTT. Translated: CASSSGAFF.

V is TRBV20-1 and J is TRBJ2-7, with D possibly TRBD2 on 5 matching bases. The germline CDR1 and CDR2 sequences are DFQATT and SNEGSKA (reference sequence). V lost 5 bases, J lost 4 bases, and 18 bases lay in between. The CDR3 has 14 amino acids. The DNA for the CDR3 is TGCAGTGCTCGACCGAAAAGTAGGACTTACGAGCAGTACTTC. This encodes CSARPKSRTYEQYF.

This chain uses TRBV5-1 with TRBJ2-1; no clear D. CDR3 length: 10 amino acids. Germline-derived CDR1 and CDR2 are SGHRS and YFSETQ. Trimming took off 9 bases at V and 16 bases at J, with 17 bases between the two ends. CDR3 residues: CATIDGLRFF. The CDR3 region has the DNA TGCGCCACCATTGACGGTTTACGATTCTTC. Based on the CDR3 plus reference TRBV5-1 and TRBJ2-1, the full variable domain is KAGVTQTPRYLIKTRGQQVTLSCSPISGHRSVSWYQQTPGQGLQFLFEYFSETQRNKGNFPGRFSGRQFSNSRSEMNVSTLELGDSALYLCATIDGLRFFGPGTRLTVL.

The rearrangement uses TRBV5-1 and TRBJ2-1, with D possibly matching TRBD1 (7 bases). Germline V lookup: CDR1 SGHRS, CDR2 YFSETQ. Trimming cost V 5 bases and J 0 bases, with 18 bases left between them. This CDR3 spans 17 amino acids. The DNA for the CDR3 is TGCGCCAGCAGTCGTGGGGGGCGGGACAGCTCCTACAATGAGCAGTTCTTC. Residues: CASSRGGRDSSYNEQFF.

A few counts support this clonotype. An end of the junction differs from the germline gene, which may be a read error. The J gene is TRBJ2-5, the V gene TRBV7-2; perhaps D is TRBD1 or TRBD2 (5 bases each). This CDR3 is 12 amino acids long. Germline values: CDR1 SGHTA, CDR2 FQGNSA. CDR3 DNA sequence: TGTGCCAGCAGCTTAAGGGACGGCCCACGGGACTTC. Its protein is CASSLRDGPRDF.

The chain carries TRBV7-6 and TRBJ2-7; D not certain. The CDR3 sequence is 14 residues long. The V and J ends lost 1 base and 2 bases respectively, with 9 bases between them. Germline V gives CDR1 SGHVS, CDR2 FNYEAQ. For the CDR3, the DNA is TGTGCCAGCAGCTTAGGAGCACAGACCTACGAGCAGTACTTC. Translating it yields CASSLGAQTYEQYF. The variable domain in full, with the rest retrieved from reference TRBV7-6 and TRBJ2-7, is GAGVSQSPRYKVTKRGQDVALRCDPISGHVSLYWYRQALGQGPEFLTYFNYEAQQDKSGLPNDRFSAERPEGSISTLTIQRTEQRDSAMYRCASSLGAQTYEQYFGPGTRLTVT.

The chain links TRBV28 to TRBJ2-7; 8 positions match TRBD1. The CDR3 extends over 15 amino acids. V lost 2 bases, J lost 2 bases, and 5 bases stayed unmatched. The V gene's germline CDR1 is MDHEN and CDR2 SYDVKM. The CDR3 region has the DNA TGTGCCAGCAGTTTAGGGGACAGGATTCCCTACGAGCAGTACTTC. Its translation: CASSLGDRIPYEQYF.

The rearrangement uses TRBV4-3 and TRBJ2-7; the D is unclear. Germline V gives CDR1 LGHNA, CDR2 YSLEER. This CDR3 region has 15 residues. Trimming removed 0 bases from V and 0 bases from J, with 9 bases in between. CDR3: CASSQDAASSYEQYF. DNA of the CDR3: TGCGCCAGCAGCCAAGATGCTGCCAGCTCCTACGAGCAGTACTTC.

This chain links TRBV20-1 with TRBJ2-3, with a weak D call TRBD2 (6 bases). CDR1 is DFQATT, CDR2 SNEGSKA, per germline (reference sequence). V lost 2 bases to trimming and J lost 0 bases, with 15 bases between them. This CDR3 has 16 amino acids. CDR3 coding DNA: TGCAGTGCTAGATCGGGGCTAGCGTCTAGCACAGATACGCAGTATTTT. Translating it yields CSARSGLASSTDTQYF.

This clonotype was found a few times. The V gene is TRBV6-1, the J gene TRBJ2-3; 14 nucleotides match TRBD2. CDR3 length equals 16 residues. Trimming at V came to 4 bases and at J to 6 bases, leaving 6 bases not matched to a gene. Germline V gene lookup returns CDR1 MNHNS and CDR2 SASEGT. CDR3 sequence (DNA): TGTGCCAGCAGTGGGAGACTAGCGGGGGGGTTGGATACGCAGTATTTT. Its translation: CASSGRLAGGLDTQYF.

The V gene is TRBV12-3 or TRBV12-4, the J gene TRBJ2-2, with D possibly being TRBD1 (5 bases). Trimming cost V 0 bases and J 6 bases, with 17 bases left between them. There are 17 residues in the CDR3. In DNA form, the CDR3 reads TGTGCCAGCAGTTTAGCGCTGGCAGGGAAGTCCGCCGGGGAGCTGTTTTTT. Translated, it gives CASSLALAGKSAGELFF.

V gene TRBV5-1 combines with J gene TRBJ2-2; D might be TRBD2 (6 bases). The ends were cut back, 0 bases at V and 4 bases at J, with 16 bases in the middle. There are 17 residues in the CDR3. Germline V gene data show CDR1 as SGHRS and CDR2 as YFSETQ. The CDR3 here is CASSLVLLARGTGELFF. CDR3 in DNA: TGCGCCAGCAGCTTGGTCCTGCTAGCGAGGGGCACCGGGGAGCTGTTTTTT.

This rearrangement joins TRBV5-1 to TRBJ2-5, with a weak D call TRBD1 (6 bases). This CDR3 spans 16 amino acids. The V and J ends lost 0 bases and 0 bases respectively, with 12 bases between them. CDR1 and CDR2 (germline): SGHRS, YFSETQ. The CDR3 protein is CASSLVGRGYQETQYF. DNA for the CDR3: TGCGCCAGCAGCTTGGTGGGAAGGGGGTACCAAGAGACCCAGTACTTC.

This clonotype has a handful of counts. The J gene is TRBJ2-5, the V gene TRBV20-1; TRBD2 aligns across 11 bases. The ends lost 2 bases at V and 4 bases at J; junction bases unmatched: 3. The CDR3 sequence is 14 residues long. Germline CDR1 is DFQATT and CDR2 is SNEGSKA (reference sequence). CDR3 nucleotide sequence: TGCAGTGCTAGAATAGCGGGAGGGCTAGAGACCCAGTACTTC. Its translation is CSARIAGGLETQYF.

CDR3 residues: CSASGSGGYNEQFF. CDR3 sequence (DNA): TGCAGTGCTAGCGGTAGCGGGGGTTACAATGAGCAGTTCTTC. The V and J genes are TRBV20-1 and TRBJ2-1; 9 bases are shared with TRBD2. Trimming removed 3 bases from V and 4 bases from J; junction bases left unmatched: 4. The germline gives CDR1 DFQATT, CDR2 SNEGSKA (reference sequence). This CDR3 contains 14 residues.

V is TRBV30 and J is TRBJ2-7, with TRBD2 as a possible D gene (5 bases). Looked up from germline, CDR1 is GTSNPN and CDR2 is SVGIG (reference sequence). CDR3 length equals 16 residues. V lost 1 base and J lost 3, with 19 bases in between. Here the CDR3 reads CAWSDLYSLGDYEQYF. The DNA for the CDR3 is TGTGCCTGGAGTGACCTTTACAGCTTGGGAGACTACGAGCAGTACTTC.

The chain links TRBV12-3 or TRBV12-4 to TRBJ2-7; unclear D gene. V was clipped by 2 bases and J by 1 base, with 3 bases between them. The CDR3 has 12 amino acids. The chain's CDR3 is CASSLISYEQYF. CDR3 DNA sequence: TGTGCCAGCAGTTTAATATCCTACGAGCAGTACTTC.